Described below is a single TCR beta chain sequence and its context. Its target is unknown. These data are taken from a study of OX40 agonist ivuxolimab in advanced cancers. Here immunoSEQ multiplex PCR was the method, and the copy in TCRdb shows in-frame clones only, minus some. The profile shows roughly 20,000 clones, roughly 80% of them singletons. This CDR3 contains 15 residues. The germline V and J ends were trimmed by 1 base and 0 bases, with 11 bases remaining between them. Germline CDR1 and CDR2: SGHDT and YYEEEE. Overall study results and limits: Low levels of normalized T-cell clonal expansion also appeared in some nonresponders.

The V gene is TRBV5-6, the J gene TRBJ2-7, with unresolved D. This clonotype was sampled from an adult with an advanced solid tumor such as melanoma, head and neck, liver or kidney cancer. The specimen was CD4+ or CD8+ T cells sorted from blood, collected in a trial of the OX40 agonist ivuxolimab. CDR3 loop: CASSLLGTYSYEQYF. As DNA, the CDR3 is TGTGCCAGCAGCTTGCTCGGAACCTACTCCTACGAGCAGTACTTC. Based on the CDR3 plus reference TRBV5-6 and TRBJ2-7, the full variable domain is DAGVTQSPTHLIKTRGQQVTLRCSPKSGHDTVSWYQQALGQGPQFIFQYYEEEERQRGNFPDRFSGHQFPNYSSELNVNALLLGDSALYLCASSLLGTYSYEQYFGPGTRLTVT.